Listed below are T cell receptor beta chains from one sample, sequenced in a study of T cell responses to AZD1222 COVID-19 vaccine. Using immunoSEQ multiplex PCR, the repertoire was profiled, and TCRdb retains in-frame clones only, with some absent. The sample shows about 68,000 clones, around nine tenths of them seen only once. The sequenced sample was peripheral blood, obtained on day 0 of AZD1222 vaccination. All receptors derive from an adult in good health. Both conserved end residues are part of each CDR3. Clone size is not always given. Where it is, it says once, few, many or a class for expanded clones.

abundance	v_gene	j_gene	CDR3aa
once	TRBV7-2	TRBJ2-1	CASNLAGPFYNEQFF
NA	TRBV5-4	TRBJ2-1	CASSLRDWSNEQFF
NA	TRBV4-2	TRBJ2-1	CASSQASNNEQFF
NA	TRBV15	TRBJ2-1	CATSPFRGRGNEQFF
NA	TRBV15	TRBJ2-4	CATSSPSPGQGRMAGRVNIQYF
NA	TRBV13	TRBJ2-1	CASTDASGRAGTYNEQFF
NA	TRBV13	TRBJ2-4	CASSFRASGQNIQYF
NA	TRBV27	TRBJ2-1	CASSFRQGWYNEQFF
NA	TRBV29-1	TRBJ1-1	CSVERGNTEAFF
NA	TRBV18	TRBJ2-7	CASSPKWGDEQYF
NA	TRBV7-2	TRBJ2-7	CASSLSGIYYEQYF
NA	TRBV6-5	TRBJ1-1	CASSQTYPGAEAFF
NA	TRBV6-2/TRBV6-3	TRBJ2-7	CASSHGRAYEQYF
NA	TRBV15	TRBJ1-1	CATSVNRGFEAFF
NA	TRBV19	TRBJ2-7	CASSKGPGVGTYEQYF
NA	TRBV6-5	TRBJ1-3	CASSPYSASGNTIYF
once	TRBV7-3	TRBJ2-3	CASSAGKASTDTQYF
NA	TRBV11-1	TRBJ2-5	CASSSTGWGVRETQYF
NA	TRBV27	TRBJ1-6	CASSLDRGGSPLHF
NA	TRBV5-1	TRBJ1-5	CASSPQGIGNQPQHF
NA	TRBV6-6	TRBJ1-5	CASSHNDNHQPQHF
NA	TRBV9	TRBJ2-7	CASSIAGGNEQYF
NA	TRBV7-2	TRBJ1-1	CASSPDRGWTEAFF